Following are 27 T cell receptor beta chains from one sample sequenced in a study of CD8+ T cells in alopecia areata. After isolation, RNA underwent reverse transcription to generate cDNA as the sequencing template. Produced via immunoSEQ multiplex PCR; TCRdb's table is partial and in-frame only. Among around 210,000 clones listed, 45% to 70% were seen once. Sequenced sample: CD8+ T cells sorted from blood. All receptors derive from a human donor in good health.

The chain links TRBV5-1 to TRBJ2-1, with D tentatively TRBD1 (5 bases). The V gene lost 2 bases and the J gene lost 14 bases, with 11 bases spanning the gap. The length of the CDR3 is 11 residues. Germline V gene data show CDR1 as SGHRS and CDR2 as YFSETQ. This CDR3 reads CASSLGPGKFF. For the CDR3, the DNA is TGCGCCAGCAGCTTAGGCCCAGGGAAGTTCTTC.

This rearrangement joins TRBV29-1 to TRBJ2-7; 10 bases agree with TRBD2. V was pared by 2 bases and J by 0 bases, with 1 base of the junction left unmatched. This CDR3 contains 14 residues. Germline assignment: CDR1 SQVTM and CDR2 ANQGSEA. Here the CDR3 reads CSVETSGNSYEQYF. The CDR3, as DNA: TGCAGCGTTGAAACTAGCGGGAACTCCTACGAGCAGTACTTC.

This chain joins TRBV11-2 and TRBJ2-7; D gene uncertain. Trimming cost V 5 bases and J 7 bases, with 12 bases left between them. The CDR3 has 12 residues. CDR1 is SGHAT, CDR2 FQNNGV, per germline. The CDR3 region is CASSLNPMEQYF. For the CDR3, the DNA is TGTGCCAGCAGCCTTAATCCCATGGAGCAGTACTTC.

This clone was observed a handful of times. V gene TRBV14 combines with J gene TRBJ2-7, with TRBD1 matching 8 bases. The V gene's germline CDR1 is SGHDN and CDR2 FVKESK. With V trimmed by 1 base and J by 2 bases, 4 bases remained unmatched. This CDR3 region has 15 residues. CDR3 amino acids: CASSQGWDRTYEQYF. The CDR3 coding sequence is TGTGCCAGCAGCCAAGGATGGGACAGGACCTACGAGCAGTACTTC. Complete variable domain (other parts from reference TRBV14 and TRBJ2-7): EAGVTQFPSHSVIEKGQTVTLRCDPISGHDNLYWYRRVMGKEIKFLLHFVKESKQDESGMPNNRFLAERTGGTYSTLKVQPAELEDSGVYFCASSQGWDRTYEQYFGPGTRLTVT.

This clone has more than one count but fewer than ten. The chain is built from TRBV29-1 and TRBJ2-3; 7 bases agree with TRBD2. V lost 4 bases, J lost 7 bases, and 8 bases stayed unmatched. CDR3 size: 13 residues. Per germline, CDR1 SQVTM and CDR2 ANQGSEA. This chain's CDR3 is CSVVLAERNTQYF. CDR3 nucleotides: TGCAGCGTTGTGCTAGCGGAGAGAAATACGCAGTATTTT.

This clone was picked up a small number of times. The rearrangement uses TRBV2 and TRBJ1-1; D ambiguous. Trimming took off 4 bases at V and 7 bases at J, with 7 bases between the two ends. From germline, CDR1 is SNHLY and CDR2 FYNNEI. This CDR3 contains 11 residues. CDR3 sequence: CASSASSEAFF. CDR3 nucleotides: TGTGCCAGCAGTGCGTCGAGTGAAGCTTTCTTT.

The rearrangement links TRBV14 to TRBJ1-2, with D unresolved. The CDR3 runs 13 residues. Trimming shortened V by 3 bases and J by 2 bases, and 7 bases separated the two germline ends. Germline V gene sequence: CDR1 SGHDN, CDR2 FVKESK. The CDR3 coding sequence is TGTGCCAGCAGCCATGGGTACAACTATGGCTACACCTTC. Protein sequence: CASSHGYNYGYTF.

The chain combines TRBV5-1 with TRBJ2-7; 8 bases are a match to TRBD1. CDR1 and CDR2 (germline): SGHRS, YFSETQ. The CDR3 is 15 amino acids. The V and J ends lost 4 bases and 0 bases, in that order; junction bases with no gene match: 6. The CDR3 DNA is TGCGCCAGCAGCCCCGGGACAGGAGGCTCCTACGAGCAGTACTTC. This encodes CASSPGTGGSYEQYF.

Here the CDR3 reads CASNPHMGNTEAFF. As DNA, the CDR3 is TGTGCCAGCAATCCGCATATGGGTAACACTGAAGCTTTCTTT. The rearrangement uses TRBV25-1 and TRBJ1-1, with unresolved D. CDR3 length equals 14 residues. The germline CDR1 and CDR2 sequences are MGHDK and SYGVNS. Trimming stripped 7 bases from V and 2 bases from J, with 14 bases between.

This rearrangement joins TRBV30 to TRBJ1-5; D is ambiguous. V was trimmed by 5 bases and J by 0 bases, leaving 8 bases between them. This CDR3 is 13 amino acids long. Germline V gene data show CDR1 as GTSNPN and CDR2 as SVGIG (reference sequence). The CDR3 region has the DNA TGTGCCTGGGGGCACGGTAGCAATCAGCCCCAGCATTTT. This sequence encodes CAWGHGSNQPQHF.

This clone showed up just a few times. The V and J genes are TRBV12-5 and TRBJ1-5; possible D gene TRBD1, 5 bases. The CDR3 is made up of 17 amino acids. With 6 bases removed from V and 2 bases from J, the gap between germline ends came to 20 bases. Germline V gene data show CDR1 as LGHNT and CDR2 as FRNRAP. DNA of the CDR3: TGTGCTAGTGGCAAGTTAAGGGGCCCGAAGGGCAATCAGCCCCAGCATTTT. This gives the protein CASGKLRGPKGNQPQHF.

V gene TRBV27 combines with J gene TRBJ1-1, with D perhaps TRBD1 (6 bases). Germline values: CDR1 MNHEY, CDR2 SMNVEV (reference sequence). Trimming shortened V by 6 bases and J by 3 bases, and 11 bases separated the two germline ends. CDR3 length equals 13 residues. CDR3: CASREQGHTEAFF. In nucleotides, the CDR3 is TGTGCCAGCAGAGAACAGGGTCACACTGAAGCTTTCTTT.

This clone was seen more than once but under ten times. This chain links TRBV4-1 with TRBJ1-2; D gene uncertain. The CDR3 spans 13 residues. Looked up from germline, CDR1 is MGHRA and CDR2 is YSYEKL. The V and J ends lost 1 base and 8 bases respectively, with 11 bases between them. The CDR3 loop reads CASSQASSGGYTF. For the CDR3, the DNA is TGCGCCAGCAGCCAAGCCAGTTCTGGAGGCTACACCTTC.

In DNA, the CDR3 is TGTGCCAGCAGCGTAGGGGGCGGAGCGGGGCCCTCCTACGAGCAGTACTTC. It yields the protein CASSVGGGAGPSYEQYF. The rearrangement links TRBV9 to TRBJ2-7; TRBD2 matches 7 bases. V was clipped by 0 bases and J by 0 bases; unmatched bases: 9. Per germline, CDR1 SGDLS and CDR2 YYNGEE. This CDR3 has 17 amino acids.

The sample holds a few counts of this clone. The V gene is TRBV19, the J gene TRBJ1-1; tentative D call: TRBD1 (5 bases). CDR1 and CDR2 from the germline V gene are LNHDA and SQIVND (reference sequence). The CDR3 loop spans 13 amino acids. The germline V and J ends were trimmed by 5 bases and 5 bases, with 12 bases remaining between them. The CDR3 loop is CASSDRVPTEAFF. Here the CDR3 DNA reads TGTGCCAGTAGTGACAGAGTCCCGACTGAAGCTTTCTTT.

This clone was detected only a few times. The chain joins TRBV14 to TRBJ2-1; 9 bases align to TRBD1. Germline V lookup: CDR1 SGHDN, CDR2 FVKESK. The V segment lost 2 bases and the J segment 6 bases; nucleotides outside the gene matches: 8. This CDR3 has 16 residues. CDR3 DNA: TGTGCCAGCAGCCAACGCCCGGGACAGGGTTCCAATGAGCAGTTCTTC. Its protein product is CASSQRPGQGSNEQFF.

This chain connects TRBV13 to TRBJ2-1, with D maybe TRBD2 (6 bases). The ends were cut back, 0 bases at V and 2 bases at J, with 11 bases in the middle. The CDR3 totals 16 residues. CDR1 is PRHDT, CDR2 FYEKMQ, per germline (reference sequence). CDR3 bases: TGTGCCAGCAGCTTAGGTTGGGGGGAAACCTACAATGAGCAGTTCTTC. Amino acid sequence: CASSLGWGETYNEQFF.

This clone was found a few times. The rearrangement links TRBV2 to TRBJ2-2; possibly TRBD1 or TRBD2 for D (5 bases each). The CDR3 length is 17 residues. Germline loops: CDR1 SNHLY, CDR2 FYNNEI. Trimming removed 9 bases from V and 1 base from J, with 21 bases in between. The CDR3 loop reads CARSPGALNLNTGELFF. The DNA for the CDR3 is TGTGCCAGAAGCCCCGGGGCCCTAAACTTGAACACCGGGGAGCTGTTTTTT.

The genes are TRBV21-1 and TRBJ2-3; TRBD2 reflects the table's D call only, with no check against the DNA. TRBV21-1 is marked as a pseudogene. The CDR3 has 15 residues. As DNA, the CDR3 is TGTGCCAGCAGCCCTTCGGGAAGACGCACAGATACGCAGTATTTT. Amino acid sequence: CASSPSGRRTDTQYF.

This clone was picked up many times. The rearrangement uses TRBV6-5 and TRBJ1-3; no reliable D call. Trimming shortened V by 0 bases and J by 1 base, and 10 bases separated the two germline ends. The CDR3 runs to 16 residues. CDR1 and CDR2 from the germline V gene are MNHEY and SVGAGI. The CDR3 bases are TGTGCCAGCAGTTACTCGGACTTGGGATCTGGAAACACCATATATTTT. Translating gives CASSYSDLGSGNTIYF.

This chain connects TRBV30 to TRBJ2-5; no reliable D call. V was trimmed by 0 bases and J by 3 bases, leaving 11 bases between them. This CDR3 is 14 amino acids long. The V gene's germline CDR1 is GTSNPN and CDR2 SVGIG (reference sequence). As DNA, the CDR3 is TGTGCCTGGAGTGTAGGTGCCAGCGAAGAGACCCAGTACTTC. Protein product: CAWSVGASEETQYF.

This chain connects TRBV30 to TRBJ2-7, with 7 bases identical to TRBD2. V trimming: 0 bases; J trimming: 6 bases; junction bases outside the gene matches: 2. The CDR3 length is 12 residues. Germline V gene sequence: CDR1 GTSNPN, CDR2 SVGIG (reference sequence). CDR3: CAWSVGRAEQYF. As DNA, the CDR3 is TGTGCCTGGAGTGTAGGGAGGGCCGAGCAGTACTTC.

The genes are TRBV5-4 and TRBJ1-1, with D unresolved. CDR1 SGHNT and CDR2 YYREEE come from the germline V gene (reference sequence). V lost 0 bases and J 1 base, leaving 7 bases between the germline ends. The CDR3 contains 14 residues. Here the CDR3 DNA reads TGTGCCAGCAGCTTGGAGGGCAAGAACACTGAAGCTTTCTTT. It translates to CASSLEGKNTEAFF. Looking up the rest from reference TRBV5-4 and TRBJ1-1 gives the full variable domain: ETGVTQSPTHLIKTRGQQVTLRCSSQSGHNTVSWYQQALGQGPQFIFQYYREEENGRGNFPPRFSGLQFPNYSSELNVNALELDDSALYLCASSLEGKNTEAFFGQGTRLTVV.

V and J are TRBV7-9 and TRBJ1-6, with TRBD1 matching 7 bases. The V segment lost 5 bases and the J segment 7 bases; nucleotides outside the gene matches: 8. The germline V gene encodes CDR1 SEHNR and CDR2 FQNEAQ (reference sequence). This CDR3 has 15 residues. DNA of the CDR3: TGTGCCAGCAGCCCTCCGGGACAGTCGAATTCACCCCTCCACTTT. Translated: CASSPPGQSNSPLHF. Looking up the rest from reference TRBV7-9 and TRBJ1-6 gives the full variable domain: DTGVSQNPRHKITKRGQNVTFRCDPISEHNRLYWYRQTLGQGPEFLTYFQNEAQLEKSRLLSDRFSAERPKGSFSTLEIQRTEQGDSAMYLCASSPPGQSNSPLHFGNGTRLTVT.

The genes are TRBV18 and TRBJ1-2; possible D gene TRBD1, 6 bases. Trimming shortened V by 3 bases and J by 6 bases, and 14 bases separated the two germline ends. Per the germline V gene, CDR1 is KGHSH and CDR2 is LQKENI. This CDR3 spans 14 amino acids. The CDR3 protein is CASSPTSAGDGYTF. CDR3 in DNA: TGTGCCAGCTCACCGACCTCGGCAGGGGATGGCTACACCTTC.

The chain employs TRBV25-1 and TRBJ1-2; perhaps TRBD1 as D (6 bases). The CDR3 covers 11 residues. Trimming took 11 bases from V and 4 from J, leaving 11 bases between them. Germline assignment: CDR1 MGHDK and CDR2 SYGVNS. The CDR3 here is CASRGGYGYTF. The CDR3 bases are TGTGCCTCCAGGGGCGGCTATGGCTACACCTTC.

This clone was counted only a few times. The V and J genes are TRBV11-2 and TRBJ2-7, with D unclear. Germline lookup yields CDR1 SGHAT and CDR2 FQNNGV. The V end was cut by 1 base, the J end by 0 bases, with 16 bases between. This CDR3 has 17 amino acids. CDR3 protein: CASSLGTGGQSSYEQYF. CDR3 nucleotide sequence: TGTGCCAGCAGCTTAGGAACCGGCGGCCAGAGCTCCTACGAGCAGTACTTC. The full variable domain, in which reference TRBV11-2 and TRBJ2-7 provide the parts outside the CDR3, is EAGVAQSPRYKIIEKRQSVAFWCNPISGHATLYWYQQILGQGPKLLIQFQNNGVVDDSQLPKDRFSAERLKGVDSTLKIQPAKLEDSAVYLCASSLGTGGQSSYEQYFGPGTRLTVT.